Following are 26 T cell receptor beta chains from one sample sequenced in a study of neurological immune-mediated disorders. In TCRdb, the 5' RACE reads were re-called with MiXCR into one record per CDR3 protein. The sample shows about 87,000 distinct CDR3 sequences, roughly 3.5% of them seen only once. Specimen: PBMCs. All receptors come from a woman in her forties or fifties with multiple sclerosis.

This clonotype appeared many times. The chain is built from TRBV7-8 and TRBJ2-2; 10 nucleotides align to TRBD1. Germline CDR1 and CDR2: SGHVS and FQNEAQ. CDR3 size: 16 residues. J gave up 4 bases and V 4 bases, and 6 bases lay outside the gene matches. CDR3 sequence reads: CASSSGTGVTTGELFF. Here the CDR3 DNA reads TGTGCCAGCAGCTCCGGGACAGGGGTAACCACCGGGGAGCTGTTTTTT.

This clonotype was seen ten or more times. V is TRBV20-1 and J is TRBJ2-3, with 8 bases aligning to TRBD2. The CDR3 totals 14 residues. The germline CDR1 and CDR2 sequences are DFQATT and SNEGSKA (reference sequence). V shed 6 bases, J shed 4 bases, and the junction held 9 bases outside the gene matches. CDR3 amino acids: CSAILSSGPDTQYF. The CDR3 DNA sequence: TGCAGTGCCATCCTATCTAGCGGGCCAGATACGCAGTATTTT.

This clonotype occurred many times. The gene calls are TRBV12-3 or TRBV12-4 and TRBJ1-1; no clear D gene. Trimming took off 5 bases at V and 4 bases at J, with 14 bases between the two ends. This CDR3 has 14 residues. The CDR3 region is CASSPGGSLTEAFF. CDR3 DNA sequence: TGTGCCAGCAGTCCCGGTGGGTCCCTCACTGAAGCTTTCTTT.

Details on this clonotype: A much larger clone lies a single base off, so this may be a read error. The rearrangement uses TRBV18 and TRBJ2-5; 8 nucleotides align to TRBD2. CDR1 and CDR2 from the germline V gene are KGHSH and LQKENI. Trimming cost V 4 bases and J 5 bases; bases outside gene matches: 6. The CDR3 sequence is 14 residues long. The CDR3 DNA follows: TGTGCCAGCTCACAAGGACTAGCTGGCGAGACCCAGTACTTC. Its protein product is CASSQGLAGETQYF.

This clonotype was seen many times. The V gene is TRBV4-3, the J gene TRBJ1-3; no firm D call. CDR3 length equals 16 residues. Germline V gives CDR1 LGHNA, CDR2 YSLEER. Trimming cost V 0 bases and J 0 bases, with 9 bases left between them. CDR3 nucleotides: TGCGCCAGCAGCCAAGATCTCCGACCCTCTGGAAACACCATATATTTT. This sequence encodes CASSQDLRPSGNTIYF.

This clonotype showed up just a few times. CDR3: CASRTGYTGELFF. The CDR3 DNA reads as TGTGCCAGCAGAACGGGGTACACCGGGGAGCTGTTTTTT. This chain connects TRBV27 to TRBJ2-2, with D possibly matching TRBD2 (5 bases). This CDR3 contains 13 residues. The V and J ends lost 6 bases and 3 bases respectively, with 8 bases between them. Germline values: CDR1 MNHEY, CDR2 SMNVEV (reference sequence).

In this sample, this clonotype turned up many times. The chain joins TRBV12-3 or TRBV12-4 to TRBJ1-2; D is uncertain. V was pared by 9 bases and J by 3 bases, with 14 bases between. The CDR3 is 13 residues long. The CDR3 nucleotides read TGTGCCAGTTGGGATCTAAGGTACTATGGCTACACCTTC. This sequence encodes CASWDLRYYGYTF.

This clonotype was picked up many times. The rearrangement joins TRBV5-1 to TRBJ2-6; D unclear. Deletions cut 4 bases from V and 2 bases from J, with 7 bases between. The CDR3 totals 14 residues. Germline loops: CDR1 SGHRS, CDR2 YFSETQ. The CDR3 region is CASSEDAGANVLTF. The CDR3 region has the DNA TGCGCCAGCAGCGAGGATGCTGGGGCCAACGTCCTGACTTTC.

This clonotype turned up a few times. V is TRBV12-3 or TRBV12-4 and J is TRBJ1-5; maybe TRBD1 (5 bases). V shed 7 bases and J shed 1 base, with 14 bases lying between them. The CDR3 has 15 amino acids. The CDR3: CASNPPGSSNQPQHF. CDR3 nucleotides: TGTGCCAGCAACCCACCAGGGAGCAGCAATCAGCCCCAGCATTTT.

This clonotype came up many times. The chain carries TRBV7-8 and TRBJ1-2, with TRBD1 identical over 10 bases. The ends lost 5 bases at V and 8 bases at J; junction bases unmatched: 17. Germline values: CDR1 SGHVS, CDR2 FQNEAQ. This CDR3 spans 17 amino acids. CDR3 bases: TGTGCCAGCAGCCCTAGGGCAACGACAGGGGGCGCGAGCGGCTACACCTTC. Amino acid sequence: CASSPRATTGGASGYTF.

This clonotype occurred many times. J is TRBJ2-6 and V is TRBV5-5; no firm D call. The CDR3 is 14 amino acids. Germline CDR1 and CDR2: SGHKS and YYEKEE (reference sequence). Trimming removed 4 bases at V and 2 bases at J, with 7 bases between. The CDR3 sequence: CASSLMPGANVLTF. CDR3 nucleotide sequence: TGTGCCAGCAGCCTCATGCCTGGGGCCAACGTCCTGACTTTC.

This clonotype was recorded at least ten times. The V gene is TRBV12-3 or TRBV12-4, the J gene TRBJ2-1, with a possible D match to TRBD1 (7 bases). The CDR3 is made up of 14 amino acids. V lost 3 bases to trimming and J lost 5 bases, with 11 bases between them. The CDR3 DNA reads TGTGCCAGCAGTTTGCCAGGGGGGAACAATGAGCAGTTCTTC. Its translation is CASSLPGGNNEQFF.

The chain joins TRBV4-2 to TRBJ1-1, with a weak D call TRBD1 (6 bases). Trimming took off 2 bases at V and 0 bases at J, with 10 bases between the two ends. From germline, CDR1 is LGHNA and CDR2 YNFKEQ. This CDR3 contains 15 residues. This chain's CDR3 is CASSQTGGVNTEAFF. CDR3 bases: TGTGCCAGCAGCCAAACCGGGGGCGTGAACACTGAAGCTTTCTTT.

This clonotype was counted at least ten times. This chain links TRBV5-8 with TRBJ1-5, with TRBD1 matching 12 bases. Germline V gene data show CDR1 as SGHTS and CDR2 as YDEGEE. This CDR3 contains 16 residues. J lost 6 bases, V lost 4 bases, and 8 bases had no gene match. CDR3 sequence (DNA): TGTGCCAGCAGCAGGCGCGGGACAGGGGGCATTCAGCCCCAGCATTTT. Translating it yields CASSRRGTGGIQPQHF.

For this clonotype: This may be a read error, as it is one base from a much larger clone. CDR3 DNA sequence: TGCAGCGCCTCGGGGGGGGGTACCCAAGCGACCCAGTACTTC. Its translation: CSASGGGTQATQYF. The chain carries TRBV29-1 and TRBJ2-5, with 8 positions matching TRBD2. The CDR3 totals 14 residues. CDR1 and CDR2 (germline): SQVTM, ANQGSEA.

This clonotype was seen ten or more times. The J gene is TRBJ1-3, the V gene TRBV7-6; D not resolved. Trimming cost V 1 base and J 5 bases, with 9 bases left between them. Germline-derived CDR1 and CDR2 are SGHVS and FNYEAQ. The CDR3 runs to 14 residues. CDR3 loop: CASSLGAGRNTIYF. The CDR3 coding sequence is TGTGCCAGCAGCTTAGGAGCAGGCCGAAACACCATATATTTT.

The table lists this clonotype with many counts. The chain uses TRBV5-1 and TRBJ1-4, with D possibly TRBD1 on 5 matching bases. V was clipped by 2 bases and J by 5 bases, with 13 bases between them. The germline CDR1 and CDR2 sequences are SGHRS and YFSETQ. The CDR3 consists of 15 residues. The CDR3 spells CASSFGARANEKLFF. The CDR3 nucleotides read TGCGCCAGCAGCTTTGGAGCCAGGGCCAATGAAAAACTGTTTTTT.

The table lists this clonotype with many counts. The J gene is TRBJ1-4, the V gene TRBV14; possible D gene TRBD1, 6 bases. Trimming took 4 bases from V and 3 from J, leaving 12 bases between them. CDR3 length: 15 amino acids. CDR1 is SGHDN and CDR2 is FVKESK in the germline V gene. The CDR3 region is CASSLLGTPNEKLFF. The CDR3 region has the DNA TGTGCCAGCAGCCTACTCGGGACACCTAATGAAAAACTGTTTTTT.

This clonotype showed up many times. The V call is TRBV7-2, the J call TRBJ2-2, with D unclear. This CDR3 has 17 amino acids. CDR1 and CDR2 from the germline V gene are SGHTA and FQGNSA. Trimming stripped 5 bases from V and 1 base from J, with 17 bases between. The CDR3 protein is CASSPSRVRVNTGELFF. CDR3 DNA: TGTGCCAGCAGCCCCAGCCGGGTGAGAGTGAACACCGGGGAGCTGTTTTTT.

This clonotype was seen repeatedly, ten times or more. The chain employs TRBV7-2 and TRBJ2-3, with 8 nucleotides matching TRBD2. V lost 5 bases, J lost 0 bases, and 13 bases stayed unmatched. The CDR3 has 18 residues. Germline lookup yields CDR1 SGHTA and CDR2 FQGNSA. This chain's CDR3 is CASSPNRQSGGSTDTQYF. CDR3 sequence (DNA): TGTGCCAGCAGCCCGAACCGACAAAGCGGGGGTAGCACAGATACGCAGTATTTT. The full variable domain, completed using reference TRBV7-2 and TRBJ2-3, is GAGVSQSPSNKVTEKGKDVELRCDPISGHTALYWYRQSLGQGLEFLIYFQGNSAPDKSGLPSDRFSAERTGGSVSTLTIQRTQQEDSAVYLCASSPNRQSGGSTDTQYFGPGTRLTVL.

This clonotype was seen many times. The chain uses TRBV12-3 or TRBV12-4 and TRBJ1-5, with a tentative D call TRBD1 (5 bases). V lost 6 bases and J 9 bases, leaving 30 bases between the germline ends. The CDR3 runs to 18 residues. The CDR3 nucleotides read TGTGCCAGCAGCGCCATCTTCGGAGGTCTAGCGGGGCCCCGGCCCCAGCATTTT. Translating gives CASSAIFGGLAGPRPQHF.

In this sample, this clonotype turned up many times. The chain combines TRBV9 with TRBJ1-2; tentative D call: TRBD1 (5 bases). Trimming cost V 1 base and J 7 bases, with 17 bases left between them. The CDR3 extends over 15 amino acids. The germline V gene encodes CDR1 SGDLS and CDR2 YYNGEE. This CDR3 is CASSVSQGGDGGYTF. The CDR3, as DNA: TGTGCCAGCAGCGTATCCCAGGGAGGGGATGGTGGCTACACCTTC. Full variable domain (outside the CDR3, taken from reference TRBV9 and TRBJ1-2): DSGVTQTPKHLITATGQRVTLRCSPRSGDLSVYWYQQSLDQGLQFLIQYYNGEERAKGNILERFSAQQFPDLHSELNLSSLELGDSALYFCASSVSQGGDGGYTFGSGTRLTVV.

Ten or more counts support this clonotype. J is TRBJ2-4 and V is TRBV4-1; no definite D call. The CDR3 is 18 amino acids. Germline CDR1 and CDR2: MGHRA and YSYEKL. The V end was cut by 1 base, the J end by 0 bases, with 16 bases between. The CDR3 loop is CASSQGAPQILAKNIQYF. CDR3 sequence (DNA): TGCGCCAGCAGCCAAGGGGCACCTCAAATATTAGCCAAAAACATTCAGTACTTC.

This clonotype has ten or more counts. The V and J genes are TRBV7-2 and TRBJ2-7; TRBD2 matches at 8 bases. Germline V gene lookup returns CDR1 SGHTA and CDR2 FQGNSA. The J segment lost 0 bases and the V segment lost 5 bases, leaving 6 bases of the junction unmatched. The CDR3 runs to 15 residues. CDR3 protein: CASSLTSGSSYEQYF. CDR3 in DNA: TGTGCCAGCAGCCTCACTAGCGGTAGCTCCTACGAGCAGTACTTC.

This clonotype has at least ten counts. CDR3 sequence (DNA): TGTGCCAGCAGCTTAAAGCGGACAGGACTCTACGAGCAGTACTTC. As protein: CASSLKRTGLYEQYF. The chain links TRBV7-9 to TRBJ2-7; 7 nucleotides align to TRBD1. Germline CDR1 is SEHNR and CDR2 is FQNEAQ (reference sequence). Trimming removed 2 bases from V and 3 bases from J; junction bases left unmatched: 7. CDR3 length equals 15 residues. Full variable domain (remainder filled in from reference TRBV7-9 and TRBJ2-7): DTGVSQNPRHKITKRGQNVTFRCDPISEHNRLYWYRQTLGQGPEFLTYFQNEAQLEKSRLLSDRFSAERPKGSFSTLEIQRTEQGDSAMYLCASSLKRTGLYEQYFGPGTRLTVT.

This clonotype has ten or more counts. The chain combines TRBV29-1 with TRBJ1-4; unclear D gene. Between the trimmed V and J ends, which lost 2 bases and 0 bases, there was a span of 7 bases. The length of the CDR3 is 14 residues. Germline V CDR1 and CDR2: SQVTM, ANQGSEA. DNA for the CDR3: TGCAGCGTTGAAAAGGATGCAACTAATGAAAAACTGTTTTTT. Its protein product is CSVEKDATNEKLFF.